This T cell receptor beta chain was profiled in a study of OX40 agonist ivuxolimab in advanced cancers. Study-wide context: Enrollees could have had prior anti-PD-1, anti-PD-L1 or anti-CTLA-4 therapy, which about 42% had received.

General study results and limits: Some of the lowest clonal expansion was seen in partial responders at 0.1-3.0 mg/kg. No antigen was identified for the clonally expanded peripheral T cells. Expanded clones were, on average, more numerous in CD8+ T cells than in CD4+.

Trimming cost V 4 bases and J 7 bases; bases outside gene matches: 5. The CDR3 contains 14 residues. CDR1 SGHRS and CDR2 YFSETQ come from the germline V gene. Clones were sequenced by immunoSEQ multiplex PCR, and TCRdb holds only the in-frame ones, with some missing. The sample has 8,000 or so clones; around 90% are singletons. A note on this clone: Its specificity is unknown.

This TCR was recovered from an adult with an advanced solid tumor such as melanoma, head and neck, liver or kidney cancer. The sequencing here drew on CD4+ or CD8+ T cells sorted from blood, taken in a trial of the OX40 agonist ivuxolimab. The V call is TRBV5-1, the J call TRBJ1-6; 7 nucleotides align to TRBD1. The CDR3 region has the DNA TGCGCCAGCAGCCCTGGGACAGAAAATTCACCCCTCCACTTT. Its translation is CASSPGTENSPLHF.